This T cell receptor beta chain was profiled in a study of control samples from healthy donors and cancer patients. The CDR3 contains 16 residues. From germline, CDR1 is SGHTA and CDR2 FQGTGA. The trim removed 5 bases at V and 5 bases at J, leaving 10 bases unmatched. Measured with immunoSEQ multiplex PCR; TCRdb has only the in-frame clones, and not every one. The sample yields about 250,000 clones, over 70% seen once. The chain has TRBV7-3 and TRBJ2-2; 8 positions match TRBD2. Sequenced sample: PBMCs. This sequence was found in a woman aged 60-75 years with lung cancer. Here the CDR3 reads CASSPPGTRGTGELFF. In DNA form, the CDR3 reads TGTGCCAGCAGCCCCCCCGGGACTAGAGGTACCGGGGAGCTGTTTTTT.